The 11 T cell receptor beta chains below were found in one sample sequenced in a study of long-term antiretroviral therapy in people with HIV. immunoSEQ v3.0 was run at survey level. Sequencing was performed with immunoSEQ multiplex PCR; in TCRdb, only in-frame clones are kept and a portion is missing. The sample carries 27,000 or so clones, under 90% recorded once. The source material was unsorted PBMCs, sampled 4.8 years after starting antiretroviral therapy. The receptor source for this set is a man aged 40-49 years with HIV.

This clone was seen a single time. The chain recombines TRBV19 with TRBJ1-4; the match to TRBD1 covers 8 bases. V shed 4 bases and J 8 bases; nucleotides not matched to a gene: 3. CDR3 size: 13 residues. Germline CDR1 reads LNHDA; CDR2 reads SQIVND (reference sequence). CDR3 nucleotide sequence: TGTGCCAGTAGTAACAGGGGGAAGGAAAAACTGTTTTTT. Its translation: CASSNRGKEKLFF.

The chain recombines TRBV19 with TRBJ1-4; D unresolved. V dropped 7 bases and J dropped 3 bases, with 9 bases sitting between them. The length of the CDR3 is 13 residues. Per germline, CDR1 LNHDA and CDR2 SQIVND (reference sequence). This CDR3 reads CASTKAANEKLFF. The DNA of the CDR3 is TGTGCCAGTACGAAGGCGGCTAATGAAAAACTGTTTTTT. Full variable domain (missing parts from reference TRBV19 and TRBJ1-4): DGGITQSPKYLFRKEGQNVTLSCEQNLNHDAMYWYRQDPGQGLRLIYYSQIVNDFQKGDIAEGYSVSREKKESFPLTVTSAQKNPTAFYLCASTKAANEKLFFGSGTQLSVL.

The chain has TRBV6-5 and TRBJ2-1, with 10 bases that match TRBD2. The trim removed 4 bases at V and 1 base at J, leaving 1 base unmatched. The CDR3 length is 15 residues. CDR1 and CDR2 from the germline V gene are MNHEY and SVGAGI. The CDR3 sequence is CASSSAGGSYNEQFF. CDR3 bases: TGTGCCAGCAGTTCAGCGGGGGGGTCCTACAATGAGCAGTTCTTC.

The CDR3 nucleotides read TGTGCCAGCAGCTCCCTAGATGGGGATGGCTACACCTTC. It specifies CASSSLDGDGYTF. The chain employs TRBV11-2 and TRBJ1-2; D ambiguous. The CDR3 has 13 residues. The germline CDR1 and CDR2 sequences are SGHAT and FQNNGV. V gave up 4 bases and J gave up 6 bases, with 12 bases separating them.

The rearrangement joins TRBV5-5 to TRBJ1-1; 10 bases fit TRBD1. Germline V gene sequence: CDR1 SGHKS, CDR2 YYEKEE (reference sequence). This CDR3 is 18 amino acids long. V lost 4 bases and J lost 4; bases outside the gene matches: 16. CDR3 sequence (DNA): TGTGCCAGCAGCCCAATCACCGGGACAGGGGTAGGAGGCACTGAAGCTTTCTTT. Its translation: CASSPITGTGVGGTEAFF.

The chain combines TRBV4-1 with TRBJ2-2, with D possibly being TRBD1 or TRBD2 (5 bases each). Between the trimmed V and J ends, which lost 3 bases and 6 bases, there was a span of 17 bases. This CDR3 has 16 residues. From germline, CDR1 is MGHRA and CDR2 YSYEKL. This chain's CDR3 is CASSQVPGPPPGELFF. The CDR3 DNA reads TGCGCCAGCAGCCAGGTCCCGGGACCCCCCCCCGGGGAGCTGTTTTTT.

In its sample, this clone was seen once. The chain employs TRBV9 and TRBJ1-3; maybe TRBD1 (6 bases). This CDR3 region has 15 residues. In germline, CDR1 is SGDLS, CDR2 YYNGEE. V shed 6 bases and J shed 0 bases, with 13 bases lying between them. The CDR3 region has the DNA TGTGCCAGCAACCCGGGACATAACTCTGGAAACACCATATATTTT. Translated, it gives CASNPGHNSGNTIYF.

The chain couples TRBV15 to TRBJ1-4; a weak D match, TRBD1 (6 bases). Germline V lookup: CDR1 LNHNV, CDR2 YYDKDF (reference sequence). The length of the CDR3 is 15 residues. Trimming removed 3 bases from V and 8 bases from J, with 16 bases in between. DNA for the CDR3: TGTGCCACCAGCAGCGTAAGGGGTCAGGGGGAAAAACTGTTTTTT. Translation: CATSSVRGQGEKLFF.

The chain is built from TRBV5-1 and TRBJ2-3, with D uncertain. Germline-derived CDR1 and CDR2 are SGHRS and YFSETQ. The CDR3 contains 14 residues. Trimming removed 1 base from V and 2 bases from J, with 8 bases in between. CDR3 bases: TGCGCCAGCAGCTTGAGCCCCTACACAGATACGCAGTATTTT. This sequence encodes CASSLSPYTDTQYF.

The J gene is TRBJ2-7, the V gene TRBV6-6, with D possibly being TRBD1 (6 bases). The CDR3 loop spans 12 amino acids. Trimming stripped 6 bases from V and 5 bases from J, with 11 bases between. Germline assignment: CDR1 MNHNY and CDR2 SVGAGI (reference sequence). This CDR3 reads CASSSQGDEQYF. The CDR3 nucleotides are TGTGCCAGCAGCTCACAGGGAGACGAGCAGTACTTC.

J is TRBJ2-6 and V is TRBV7-9; unclear D gene. V was cut by 2 bases and J by 13 bases, with 12 bases left in between. The CDR3 has 13 amino acids. Germline V lookup: CDR1 SEHNR, CDR2 FQNEAQ (reference sequence). CDR3 sequence: CASSLRQSRVLTF. The CDR3 DNA follows: TGTGCCAGCAGCTTACGGCAGAGCAGGGTCCTGACTTTC.